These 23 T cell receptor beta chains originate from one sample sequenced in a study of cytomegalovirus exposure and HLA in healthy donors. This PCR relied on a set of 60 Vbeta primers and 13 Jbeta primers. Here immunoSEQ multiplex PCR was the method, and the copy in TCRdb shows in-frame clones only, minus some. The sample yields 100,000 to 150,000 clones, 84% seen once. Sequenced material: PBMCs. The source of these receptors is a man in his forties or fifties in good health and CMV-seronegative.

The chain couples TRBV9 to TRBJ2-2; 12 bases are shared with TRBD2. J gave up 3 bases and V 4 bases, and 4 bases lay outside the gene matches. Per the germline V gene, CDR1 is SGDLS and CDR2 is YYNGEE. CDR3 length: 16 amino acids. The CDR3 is CASSRTSGGYTGELFF. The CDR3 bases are TGTGCCAGCAGCAGAACTAGCGGGGGGTACACCGGGGAGCTGTTTTTT.

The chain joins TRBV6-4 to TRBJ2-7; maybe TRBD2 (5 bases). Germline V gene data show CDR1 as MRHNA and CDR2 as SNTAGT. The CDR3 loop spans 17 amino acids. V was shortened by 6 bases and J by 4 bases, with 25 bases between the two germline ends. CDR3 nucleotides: TGTGCCAGCAGCGACGGATACGGGGTGGTGGTTGATTACGAGCAGTACTTC. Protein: CASSDGYGVVVDYEQYF.

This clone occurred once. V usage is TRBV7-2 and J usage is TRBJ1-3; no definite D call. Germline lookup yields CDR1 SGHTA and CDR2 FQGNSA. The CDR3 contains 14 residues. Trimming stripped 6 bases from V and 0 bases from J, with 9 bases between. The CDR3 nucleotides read TGTGCCAGCAGTCCCCTTCTCTCTGGAAACACCATATATTTT. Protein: CASSPLLSGNTIYF. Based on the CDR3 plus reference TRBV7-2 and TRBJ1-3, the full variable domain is GAGVSQSPSNKVTEKGKDVELRCDPISGHTALYWYRQSLGQGLEFLIYFQGNSAPDKSGLPSDRFSAERTGGSVSTLTIQRTQQEDSAVYLCASSPLLSGNTIYFGEGSWLTVV.

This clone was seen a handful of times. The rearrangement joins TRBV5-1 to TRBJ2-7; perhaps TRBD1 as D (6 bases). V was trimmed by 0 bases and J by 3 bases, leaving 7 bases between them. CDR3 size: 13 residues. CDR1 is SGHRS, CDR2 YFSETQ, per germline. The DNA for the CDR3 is TGCGCCAGCAGCTTGGGACAGGTCTACGAGCAGTACTTC. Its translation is CASSLGQVYEQYF. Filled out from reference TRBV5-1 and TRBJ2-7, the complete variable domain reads KAGVTQTPRYLIKTRGQQVTLSCSPISGHRSVSWYQQTPGQGLQFLFEYFSETQRNKGNFPGRFSGRQFSNSRSEMNVSTLELGDSALYLCASSLGQVYEQYFGPGTRLTVT.

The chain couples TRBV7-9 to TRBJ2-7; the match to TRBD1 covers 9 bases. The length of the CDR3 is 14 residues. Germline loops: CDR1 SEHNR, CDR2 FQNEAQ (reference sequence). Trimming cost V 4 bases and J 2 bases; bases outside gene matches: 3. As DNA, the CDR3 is TGTGCCAGCAGCTCGGGACAGGGCCCCTACGAGCAGTACTTC. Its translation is CASSSGQGPYEQYF.

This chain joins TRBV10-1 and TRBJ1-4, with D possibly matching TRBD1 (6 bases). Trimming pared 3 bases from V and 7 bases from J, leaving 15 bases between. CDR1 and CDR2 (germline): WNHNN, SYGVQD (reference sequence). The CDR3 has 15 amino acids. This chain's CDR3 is CASSDYRDHLEKLFF. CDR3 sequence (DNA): TGCGCCAGCAGTGATTACAGGGACCACCTTGAAAAACTGTTTTTT.

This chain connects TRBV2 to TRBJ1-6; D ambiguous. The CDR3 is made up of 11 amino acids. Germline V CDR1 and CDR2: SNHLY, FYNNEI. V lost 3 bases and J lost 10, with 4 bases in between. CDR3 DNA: TGTGCCAGCAGTGACGGGTCACCCCTCCACTTT. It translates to CASSDGSPLHF.

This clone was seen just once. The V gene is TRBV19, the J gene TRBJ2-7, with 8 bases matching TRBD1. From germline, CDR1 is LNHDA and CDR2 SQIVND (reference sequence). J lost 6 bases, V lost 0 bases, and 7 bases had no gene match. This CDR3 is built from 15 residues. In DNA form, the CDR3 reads TGTGCCAGTAGTATAGATTCCGGGACAGGCGGCGAGCAGTACTTC. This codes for CASSIDSGTGGEQYF.

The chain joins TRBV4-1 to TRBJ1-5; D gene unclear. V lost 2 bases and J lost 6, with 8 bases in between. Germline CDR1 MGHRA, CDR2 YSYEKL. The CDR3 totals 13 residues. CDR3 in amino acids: CASSQWGAQPQHF. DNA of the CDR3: TGCGCCAGCAGCCAATGGGGAGCTCAGCCCCAGCATTTT.

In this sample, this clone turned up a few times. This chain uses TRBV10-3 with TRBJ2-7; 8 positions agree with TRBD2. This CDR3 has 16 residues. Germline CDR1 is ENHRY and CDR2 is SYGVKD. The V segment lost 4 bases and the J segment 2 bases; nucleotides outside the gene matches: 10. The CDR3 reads CAISGGGGKNPYEQYF. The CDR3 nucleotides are TGTGCCATCAGTGGGGGCGGGGGGAAAAATCCCTACGAGCAGTACTTC.

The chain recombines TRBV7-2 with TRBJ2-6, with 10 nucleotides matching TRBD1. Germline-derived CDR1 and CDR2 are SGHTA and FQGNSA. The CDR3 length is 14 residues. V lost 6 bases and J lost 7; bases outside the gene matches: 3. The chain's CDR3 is CASSWDRGANVLTF. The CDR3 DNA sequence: TGTGCCAGCAGTTGGGACAGGGGAGCCAACGTCCTGACTTTC.

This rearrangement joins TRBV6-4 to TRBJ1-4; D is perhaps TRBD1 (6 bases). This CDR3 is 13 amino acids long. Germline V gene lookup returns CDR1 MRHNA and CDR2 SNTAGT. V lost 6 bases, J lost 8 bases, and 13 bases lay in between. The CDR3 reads CASSHRVGEKLFF. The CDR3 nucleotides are TGTGCCAGCAGCCACAGGGTGGGAGAAAAACTGTTTTTT.

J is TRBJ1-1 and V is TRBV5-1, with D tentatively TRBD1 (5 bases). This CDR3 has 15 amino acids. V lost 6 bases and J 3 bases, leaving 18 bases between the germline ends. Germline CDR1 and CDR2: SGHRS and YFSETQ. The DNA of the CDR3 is TGCGCCAGCATGCCGACAGCGGGTGTGGACACTGAAGCTTTCTTT. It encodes CASMPTAGVDTEAFF. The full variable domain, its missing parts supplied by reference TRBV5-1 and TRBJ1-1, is KAGVTQTPRYLIKTRGQQVTLSCSPISGHRSVSWYQQTPGQGLQFLFEYFSETQRNKGNFPGRFSGRQFSNSRSEMNVSTLELGDSALYLCASMPTAGVDTEAFFGQGTRLTVV.

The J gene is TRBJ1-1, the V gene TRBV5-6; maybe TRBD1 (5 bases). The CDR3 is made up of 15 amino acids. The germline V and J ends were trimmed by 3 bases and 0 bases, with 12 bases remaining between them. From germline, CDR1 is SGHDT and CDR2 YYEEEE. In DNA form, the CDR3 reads TGTGCCAGCAGCTCCTTAATGGGGCTGAACACTGAAGCTTTCTTT. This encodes CASSSLMGLNTEAFF.

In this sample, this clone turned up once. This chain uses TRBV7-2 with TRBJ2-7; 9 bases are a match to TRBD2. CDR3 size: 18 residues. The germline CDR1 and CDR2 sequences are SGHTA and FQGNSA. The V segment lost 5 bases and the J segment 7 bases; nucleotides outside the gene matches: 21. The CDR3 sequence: CASSPPSAGGTGMREQYF. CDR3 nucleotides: TGTGCCAGCAGCCCTCCCAGTGCGGGGGGGACCGGGATGAGAGAGCAGTACTTC.

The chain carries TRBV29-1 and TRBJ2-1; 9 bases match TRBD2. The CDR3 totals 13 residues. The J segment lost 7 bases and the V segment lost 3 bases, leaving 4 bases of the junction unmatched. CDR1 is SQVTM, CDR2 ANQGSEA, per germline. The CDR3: CSVDGGGVNEQFF. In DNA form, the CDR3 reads TGCAGCGTTGATGGCGGGGGGGTGAATGAGCAGTTCTTC.

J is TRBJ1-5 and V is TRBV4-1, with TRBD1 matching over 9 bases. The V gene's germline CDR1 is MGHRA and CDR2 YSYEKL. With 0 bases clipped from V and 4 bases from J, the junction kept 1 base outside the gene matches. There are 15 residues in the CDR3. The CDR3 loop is CASSQETGGNQPQHF. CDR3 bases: TGCGCCAGCAGCCAAGAGACAGGGGGTAATCAGCCCCAGCATTTT.

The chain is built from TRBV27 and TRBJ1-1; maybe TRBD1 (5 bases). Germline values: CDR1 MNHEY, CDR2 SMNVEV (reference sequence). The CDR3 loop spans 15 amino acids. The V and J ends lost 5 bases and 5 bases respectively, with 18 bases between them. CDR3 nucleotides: TGTGCCAGCAGTAGCAGGTGGGGGGGAGAGACTGAAGCTTTCTTT. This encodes CASSSRWGGETEAFF.

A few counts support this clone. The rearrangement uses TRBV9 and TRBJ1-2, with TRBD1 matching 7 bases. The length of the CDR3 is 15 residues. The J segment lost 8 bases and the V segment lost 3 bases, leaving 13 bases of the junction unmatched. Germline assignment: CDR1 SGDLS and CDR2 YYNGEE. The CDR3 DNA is TGTGCCAGCAGCGGAAAGGGACCCCAGGGGGGCGGCTACACCTTC. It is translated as CASSGKGPQGGGYTF.

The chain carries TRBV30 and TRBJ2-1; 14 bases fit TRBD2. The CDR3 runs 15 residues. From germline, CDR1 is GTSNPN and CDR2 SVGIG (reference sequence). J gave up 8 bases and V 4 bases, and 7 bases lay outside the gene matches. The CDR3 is CAWTPTSGGVDEQFF. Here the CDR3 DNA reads TGTGCCTGGACCCCGACTAGCGGGGGGGTCGATGAGCAGTTCTTC. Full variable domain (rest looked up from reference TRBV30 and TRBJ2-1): SQTIHQWPATLVQPVGSPLSLECTVEGTSNPNLYWYRQAAGRGLQLLFYSVGIGQISSEVPQNLSASRPQDRQFILSSKKLLLSDSGFYLCAWTPTSGGVDEQFFGPGTRLTVL.

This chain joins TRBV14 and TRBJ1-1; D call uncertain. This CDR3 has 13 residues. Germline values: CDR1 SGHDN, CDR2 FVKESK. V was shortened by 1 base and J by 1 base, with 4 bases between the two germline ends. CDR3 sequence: CASSQGGNTEAFF. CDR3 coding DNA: TGTGCCAGCAGCCAAGGCGGGAACACTGAAGCTTTCTTT.

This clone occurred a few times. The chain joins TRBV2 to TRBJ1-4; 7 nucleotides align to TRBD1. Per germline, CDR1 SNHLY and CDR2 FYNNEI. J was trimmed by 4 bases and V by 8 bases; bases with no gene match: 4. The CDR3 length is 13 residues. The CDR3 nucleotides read TGTGCCAGCGGGGACAGCCTTAATGAAAAACTGTTTTTT. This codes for CASGDSLNEKLFF.

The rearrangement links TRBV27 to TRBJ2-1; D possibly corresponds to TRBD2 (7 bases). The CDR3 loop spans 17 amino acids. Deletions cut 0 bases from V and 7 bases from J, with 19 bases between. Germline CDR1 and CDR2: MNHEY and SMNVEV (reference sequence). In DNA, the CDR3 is TGTGCCAGCAGTTTATCGGGGGCTTCGATGGGGGGGAATGAGCAGTTCTTC. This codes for CASSLSGASMGGNEQFF.